Each of the 8 T cell receptor beta chains below was sequenced from the same sample in a study of T cells after yellow fever vaccination. TCRdb redid the calling of the 5' RACE reads with MiXCR, one entry per CDR3 protein. Of approximately 550,000 distinct CDR3 sequences in the sample, roughly 14% were seen once. Sequences were derived from PBMCs, sampled on the day of the yellow fever booster vaccination. Receptors were obtained from a man aged 25-45 years who received the YFV17D yellow fever vaccine.

This clonotype was counted a few times. The rearrangement joins TRBV11-2 to TRBJ1-6; 9 bases agree with TRBD1. Germline CDR1 SGHAT, CDR2 FQNNGV. The CDR3 loop spans 15 amino acids. Trimming cost V 6 bases and J 6 bases; bases outside gene matches: 6. For the CDR3, the DNA is TGTGCCAGCAGATCAACAGGGGGCCGTAATTCACCCCTCCACTTT. Translating gives CASRSTGGRNSPLHF.

This clonotype was picked up a small number of times. The rearrangement uses TRBV20-1 and TRBJ2-1; TRBD2 matches 11 bases. Trimming at V came to 0 bases and at J to 0 bases, leaving 4 bases not matched to a gene. The germline CDR1 and CDR2 sequences are DFQATT and SNEGSKA (reference sequence). The CDR3 spans 17 residues. Written as DNA, the CDR3 is TGCAGTGCTAGAGACGCGACTAGCGGGAACTCCTACAATGAGCAGTTCTTC. This codes for CSARDATSGNSYNEQFF.

Here the CDR3 DNA reads TGTGCCTGGAGTGGGGTGATTCCCCACGAGCAGTACTTC. Amino acid sequence: CAWSGVIPHEQYF. The V call is TRBV30, the J call TRBJ2-7; no definite D call. The CDR3 contains 13 residues. In germline, CDR1 is GTSNPN, CDR2 SVGIG (reference sequence). Trimming removed 1 base at V and 5 bases at J, with 12 bases between.

This clonotype showed up many times. The CDR3 loop is CASTLGGLAGRKTQYF. CDR3 nucleotide sequence: TGTGCCAGCACCCTGGGGGGACTAGCGGGAAGGAAGACCCAGTACTTC. This sequence joins TRBV28 and TRBJ2-5; 13 bases agree with TRBD2. Trimming cost V 7 bases and J 6 bases; bases outside gene matches: 11. The CDR3 has 16 residues. Germline V gene sequence: CDR1 MDHEN, CDR2 SYDVKM. Looking up the rest from reference TRBV28 and TRBJ2-5 gives the full variable domain: DVKVTQSSRYLVKRTGEKVFLECVQDMDHENMFWYRQDPGLGLRLIYFSYDVKMKEKGDIPEGYSVSREKKERFSLILESASTNQTSMYLCASTLGGLAGRKTQYFGPGTRLLVL.

The rearrangement uses TRBV4-3 and TRBJ1-1; D not certain. The germline CDR1 and CDR2 sequences are LGHNA and YSLEER. The CDR3 has 15 residues. V lost 0 bases, J lost 5 bases, and 13 bases lay in between. CDR3 sequence reads: CASSQDWRMWTEAFF. The CDR3 DNA sequence: TGCGCCAGCAGCCAAGATTGGAGAATGTGGACTGAAGCTTTCTTT.

The J gene is TRBJ2-1, the V gene TRBV5-1; the D gene is possibly TRBD2 (6 bases). The CDR3 length is 15 residues. CDR1 and CDR2 (germline): SGHRS, YFSETQ. The ends were cut back, 4 bases at V and 1 base at J, with 12 bases in the middle. The CDR3, as DNA: TGCGCCAGCAGCAGGACGGGAGAATCCTACAATGAGCAGTTCTTC. The encoded protein is CASSRTGESYNEQFF. Based on the CDR3 plus reference TRBV5-1 and TRBJ2-1, the full variable domain is KAGVTQTPRYLIKTRGQQVTLSCSPISGHRSVSWYQQTPGQGLQFLFEYFSETQRNKGNFPGRFSGRQFSNSRSEMNVSTLELGDSALYLCASSRTGESYNEQFFGPGTRLTVL.

The chain couples TRBV6-2 or TRBV6-3 to TRBJ2-7; D perhaps matches TRBD1 (5 bases). Germline CDR1 MNHEY, CDR2 SVGEGT. The CDR3 has 13 residues. Trimming took off 5 bases at V and 0 bases at J, with 8 bases between the two ends. The CDR3 reads CASSGHRSYEQYF. For the CDR3, the DNA is TGTGCCAGCAGTGGACACCGCTCCTACGAGCAGTACTTC.

This clonotype was seen ten or more times. The chain recombines TRBV5-1 with TRBJ2-7; D is perhaps TRBD2 (5 bases). CDR1 and CDR2 from the germline V gene are SGHRS and YFSETQ. Trimming took off 4 bases at V and 4 bases at J, with 15 bases between the two ends. The CDR3 has 14 amino acids. The CDR3 reads CASSIRSGSYEQYF. As DNA, the CDR3 is TGCGCCAGCAGCATCCGGTCGGGGAGTTACGAGCAGTACTTC.